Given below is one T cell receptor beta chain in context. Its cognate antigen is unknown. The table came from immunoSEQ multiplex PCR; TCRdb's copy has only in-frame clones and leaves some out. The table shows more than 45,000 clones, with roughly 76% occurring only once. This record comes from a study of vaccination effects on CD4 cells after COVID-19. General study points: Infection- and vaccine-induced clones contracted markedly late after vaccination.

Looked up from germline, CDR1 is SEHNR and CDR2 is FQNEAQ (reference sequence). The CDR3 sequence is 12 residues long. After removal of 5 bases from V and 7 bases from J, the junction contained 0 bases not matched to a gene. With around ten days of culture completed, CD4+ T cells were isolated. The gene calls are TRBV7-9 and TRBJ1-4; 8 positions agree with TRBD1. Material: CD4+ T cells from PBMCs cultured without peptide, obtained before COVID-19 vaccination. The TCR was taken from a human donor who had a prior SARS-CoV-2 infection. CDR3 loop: CASSGQGEKLFF. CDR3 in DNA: TGTGCCAGCAGCGGACAGGGTGAAAAACTGTTTTTT.